These 11 T cell receptor beta chains came from one sample sequenced in a study of radiation and T cells in renal cell carcinoma. The sample's time point: blood 4 weeks post-SBRT, at nephrectomy. As for treatment: 15 Gy SBRT to primary tumor, nephrectomy 4 weeks later. Profiled with immunoSEQ multiplex PCR; TCRdb holds only in-frame clones, not every one. Among 150,000 to 200,000 clones listed, about 88% were seen once. Sequencing was performed on blood, taken from a patient whose treatment included radiotherapy and nephrectomy. The source is a woman aged 50 to 65 with renal cell carcinoma.

The chain is built from TRBV7-2 and TRBJ2-3, with 7 bases lining up with TRBD2. CDR1 SGHTA and CDR2 FQGNSA come from the germline V gene. Unmatched junction bases numbered 2, after V lost 5 bases and J lost 0 bases. This CDR3 spans 14 amino acids. CDR3 sequence reads: CASSRDYSTDTQYF. The DNA of the CDR3 is TGTGCCAGCAGCAGGGACTATAGCACAGATACGCAGTATTTT.

The rearrangement links TRBV7-6 to TRBJ2-1; 7 bases agree with TRBD2. The trim removed 4 bases at V and 3 bases at J, leaving 6 bases unmatched. The germline V gene has CDR1 SGHVS and CDR2 FNYEAQ. There are 15 residues in the CDR3. The chain's CDR3 is CASSSSGTNYNEQFF. The CDR3 region has the DNA TGTGCCAGCAGCTCCTCCGGGACTAACTACAATGAGCAGTTCTTC. The entire variable domain, with the rest obtained from reference TRBV7-6 and TRBJ2-1, is as follows: GAGVSQSPRYKVTKRGQDVALRCDPISGHVSLYWYRQALGQGPEFLTYFNYEAQQDKSGLPNDRFSAERPEGSISTLTIQRTEQRDSAMYRCASSSSGTNYNEQFFGPGTRLTVL.

V and J are TRBV12-5 and TRBJ2-5; D ambiguous. The V end lost 7 bases, the J end lost 1 base, and 7 bases lay between the germline ends. The CDR3 consists of 12 residues. CDR1 LGHNT and CDR2 FRNRAP come from the germline V gene. CDR3 amino acids: CASDVVQETQYF. The CDR3 DNA reads TGTGCTAGTGACGTTGTCCAAGAGACCCAGTACTTC.

V and J are TRBV2 and TRBJ2-5; maybe TRBD1 (6 bases). The CDR3 runs to 13 residues. V lost 6 bases to trimming and J lost 3 bases, with 11 bases between them. CDR1 is SNHLY, CDR2 FYNNEI, per germline. CDR3 loop: CASSTGLEETQYF. The CDR3 DNA is TGTGCCAGCAGCACAGGGCTGGAAGAGACCCAGTACTTC. The whole variable domain, filled in from reference TRBV2 and TRBJ2-5, reads EPEVTQTPSHQVTQMGQEVILRCVPISNHLYFYWYRQILGQKVEFLVSFYNNEISEKSEIFDDQFSVERPDGSNFTLKIRSTKLEDSAMYFCASSTGLEETQYFGPGTRLLVL.

The genes are TRBV4-3 and TRBJ2-2; a possible D gene is TRBD2 (6 bases). The CDR3 runs 15 residues. V lost 4 bases to trimming and J lost 1 base, with 10 bases between them. CDR1 and CDR2 (germline): LGHNA, YSLEER. The CDR3: CASSRSSGNTGELFF. Written as DNA, the CDR3 is TGCGCCAGCAGCCGGAGTAGCGGGAACACCGGGGAGCTGTTTTTT.

The J gene is TRBJ2-6, the V gene TRBV5-6, with D possibly matching TRBD2 (6 bases). CDR3 length: 16 residues. V was trimmed by 1 base and J by 2 bases, leaving 10 bases between them. CDR1 is SGHDT, CDR2 YYEEEE, per germline. The DNA for the CDR3 is TGTGCCAGCAGCTTGTGGAGGGTGGCTGGGGCCAACGTCCTGACTTTC. It translates to CASSLWRVAGANVLTF.

The chain combines TRBV5-1 with TRBJ1-2; TRBD1 agrees at 10 bases. V lost 0 bases and J lost 4; bases outside the gene matches: 6. Germline V CDR1 and CDR2: SGHRS, YFSETQ. This CDR3 is built from 16 residues. The CDR3 loop reads CASSLEADRGPYGYTF. CDR3 DNA: TGCGCCAGCAGCTTGGAGGCTGACAGGGGGCCCTATGGCTACACCTTC.

This chain links TRBV10-3 with TRBJ1-1; D gene unclear. V lost 0 bases and J lost 3, with 8 bases in between. The CDR3 runs to 14 residues. CDR1 is ENHRY and CDR2 is SYGVKD in the germline V gene. CDR3 nucleotides: TGTGCCATCAGTGAGTCGTCCGGGTACACTGAAGCTTTCTTT. Encoded protein: CAISESSGYTEAFF.

The chain has TRBV5-4 and TRBJ2-5; 8 positions agree with TRBD2. Germline V lookup: CDR1 SGHNT, CDR2 YYREEE (reference sequence). The CDR3 has 16 residues. J gave up 5 bases and V 1 base, and 10 bases lay outside the gene matches. The CDR3 sequence: CASSLWTAGGVETQYF. CDR3 sequence (DNA): TGTGCCAGCAGCTTGTGGACGGCGGGGGGCGTTGAGACCCAGTACTTC.

The chain carries TRBV29-1 and TRBJ2-2; D gene uncertain. The CDR3 spans 14 residues. In germline, CDR1 is SQVTM, CDR2 ANQGSEA. The V end was cut by 7 bases, the J end by 2 bases, with 14 bases between. In nucleotides, the CDR3 is TGCAGCGCCGGCCCGACCGGTAACACCGGGGAGCTGTTTTTT. Translated: CSAGPTGNTGELFF.

V gene TRBV19 combines with J gene TRBJ1-2, with a weak D call TRBD1 (6 bases). Trimming pared 4 bases from V and 7 bases from J, leaving 16 bases between. This CDR3 spans 14 amino acids. Germline CDR1 is LNHDA and CDR2 is SQIVND (reference sequence). DNA of the CDR3: TGTGCCAGTAGTACCCCGGGCAGGGGAATTGGCTACACCTTC. Translated, it gives CASSTPGRGIGYTF.